The TCR beta chain described here comes from a study of CD8+CD57+ T cells in acquired aplastic anemia. Template material for TCR beta VDJ and CDR3 profiling consisted of genomic DNA. TCRdb re-called the reads with MiXCR, one entry per CDR3 protein. There are around 430,000 distinct CDR3 sequences in the sample; around 32% occur only once, and roughly 0.89% lies in the top ten. J lost 3 bases, V lost 2 bases, and 5 bases had no gene match. CDR3 length equals 14 residues. Germline V gene lookup returns CDR1 DFQATT and CDR2 SNEGSKA (reference sequence). This clonotype appeared many times. The sequenced patients had an expansion of CD8+CD57+ cells seen by flow cytometry.

The sequence was collected from a human donor with aplastic anemia. V gene TRBV20-1 combines with J gene TRBJ2-7; the match to TRBD2 covers 9 bases. Sample: sorted CD4+, CD8+, or CD8+CD57+ T cells (not recorded which) from PBMCs. For the CDR3, the DNA is TGCAGTGCTAGACCTAGCGGGGTGTACTACGAGCAGTACTTC. It specifies CSARPSGVYYEQYF.